Listed here are 21 T cell receptor beta chains from one sample, sequenced in a study of blood T cell repertoires in COVID-19. Sequencing used immunoSEQ multiplex PCR; TCRdb keeps in-frame clones, though not all of them. In the table there are 300,000 to 450,000 clones, about 89% of which are singletons. The sample consisted of peripheral blood. These receptors all come from a woman in her 30s with COVID-19, enrolled during active disease.

The CDR3 protein is CASSLSLGQGSFGELFF. DNA for the CDR3: TGTGCCAGCAGCTTATCTTTAGGACAGGGATCTTTCGGGGAGCTGTTTTTT. The rearrangement uses TRBV7-2 and TRBJ2-2; 8 nucleotides agree with TRBD1. Germline V gene data show CDR1 as SGHTA and CDR2 as FQGNSA. V trimming: 2 bases; J trimming: 7 bases; junction bases outside the gene matches: 12. There are 17 residues in the CDR3.

The J gene is TRBJ2-1, the V gene TRBV19, with 11 bases identical to TRBD2. This CDR3 has 18 residues. CDR1 and CDR2 from the germline V gene are LNHDA and SQIVND (reference sequence). Unmatched junction bases numbered 9, after V lost 4 bases and J lost 1 base. The CDR3 sequence: CASSRTSGLILSYNEQFF. The CDR3 nucleotides are TGTGCCAGTAGTAGGACTAGCGGGCTAATCCTATCCTACAATGAGCAGTTCTTC.

The chain uses TRBV10-3 and TRBJ2-1; 7 nucleotides match TRBD2. This CDR3 is built from 17 residues. Per the germline V gene, CDR1 is ENHRY and CDR2 is SYGVKD. With V trimmed by 2 bases and J by 7 bases, 14 bases remained unmatched. The CDR3 DNA sequence: TGTGCCATCAGTGAGAGGGCGGGAGCATCGGGTGGGAATGAGCAGTTCTTC. Protein: CAISERAGASGGNEQFF.

The rearrangement uses TRBV7-8 and TRBJ2-7, with D possibly matching TRBD1 (6 bases). The CDR3 runs to 13 residues. The V and J ends lost 2 bases and 2 bases respectively, with 7 bases between them. Per the germline V gene, CDR1 is SGHVS and CDR2 is FQNEAQ. CDR3 loop: CASSLRTAYEQYF. For the CDR3, the DNA is TGTGCCAGCAGCTTACGGACAGCCTACGAGCAGTACTTC.

In this sample, this clone turned up a few times. The J gene is TRBJ1-3, the V gene TRBV6-5, with D unclear. The germline CDR1 and CDR2 sequences are MNHEY and SVGAGI. CDR3 size: 14 residues. The germline V and J ends were trimmed by 6 bases and 2 bases, with 11 bases remaining between them. The CDR3 protein is CASSLAVPGNTIYF. CDR3 sequence (DNA): TGTGCCAGCAGCCTGGCTGTTCCTGGAAACACCATATATTTT.

This chain connects TRBV11-2 to TRBJ2-7; a weak D match, TRBD1 (5 bases). V lost 2 bases, J lost 4 bases, and 15 bases lay in between. The CDR3 has 15 residues. CDR1 is SGHAT, CDR2 FQNNGV, per germline. CDR3 coding DNA: TGTGCCAGCAGCTTAACTCAGGGATGGTCGTACGAGCAGTACTTC. Encoded protein: CASSLTQGWSYEQYF.

The chain is built from TRBV5-1 and TRBJ2-3; D is perhaps TRBD2 (7 bases). CDR1 is SGHRS and CDR2 is YFSETQ in the germline V gene. V gave up 5 bases and J gave up 0 bases, with 16 bases separating them. The length of the CDR3 is 16 residues. The CDR3 coding sequence is TGCGCCAGCAGGGGGACGGGGGGCGCTAGCACAGATACGCAGTATTTT. This translates into CASRGTGGASTDTQYF.

This clone has more than one count but fewer than ten. The rearrangement joins TRBV7-9 to TRBJ2-1, with TRBD2 matching 7 bases. V dropped 3 bases and J dropped 2; count of bases not matched to a gene: 4. The germline gives CDR1 SEHNR, CDR2 FQNEAQ (reference sequence). This CDR3 has 15 amino acids. This chain's CDR3 is CASSFSAGAYNEQFF. CDR3 in DNA: TGTGCCAGCAGCTTCAGCGCGGGGGCCTACAATGAGCAGTTCTTC.

The rearrangement uses TRBV5-6 and TRBJ2-7; 9 bases map to TRBD2. This CDR3 region has 15 residues. V gave up 2 bases and J gave up 3 bases; unmatched junction bases: 6. The germline V gene encodes CDR1 SGHDT and CDR2 YYEEEE. CDR3: CASSFGAGGVYEQYV. CDR3 sequence (DNA): TGTGCCAGCAGCTTTGGAGCGGGGGGAGTCTACGAGCAGTACGTC.

The V and J genes are TRBV7-9 and TRBJ2-2; 10 nucleotides agree with TRBD1. The CDR3 consists of 16 residues. Germline V CDR1 and CDR2: SEHNR, FQNEAQ (reference sequence). V lost 4 bases and J lost 1; bases outside the gene matches: 3. CDR3 nucleotide sequence: TGTGCCAGCAGCTCGACAGGGGGCAGGAACACCGGGGAGCTGTTTTTT. This translates into CASSSTGGRNTGELFF.

The CDR3 DNA sequence: TGTGCCAGCAGTCTAGCCCGGCCCGAAAAACTGTTTTTT. As protein: CASSLARPEKLFF. The chain links TRBV6-5 to TRBJ1-4; D unclear. Per the germline V gene, CDR1 is MNHEY and CDR2 is SVGAGI. Trimming took off 5 bases at V and 8 bases at J, with 12 bases between the two ends. The CDR3 spans 13 residues.

This sequence joins TRBV5-4 and TRBJ1-2, with 7 bases lining up with TRBD1. The CDR3 sequence is 14 residues long. Per the germline V gene, CDR1 is SGHNT and CDR2 is YYREEE (reference sequence). Germline trimming cut 3 bases from V and 4 bases from J; bases unmatched to any gene: 6. In nucleotides, the CDR3 is TGTGCCAGCAGCTACGACAGGGAGTCCTATGGCTACACCTTC. It yields the protein CASSYDRESYGYTF.

The chain joins TRBV7-2 to TRBJ2-1; 11 bases are shared with TRBD2. The CDR3 loop spans 14 amino acids. Germline CDR1 SGHTA, CDR2 FQGNSA. The J segment lost 8 bases and the V segment lost 5 bases, leaving 5 bases of the junction unmatched. In DNA, the CDR3 is TGTGCCAGCAGCGCGGGACTAGCGGTGGATGAGCAGTTCTTC. Protein product: CASSAGLAVDEQFF.

This chain connects TRBV4-1 to TRBJ1-2; D uncertain. In germline, CDR1 is MGHRA, CDR2 YSYEKL. The CDR3 is 12 amino acids. The V and J ends lost 1 base and 5 bases respectively, with 5 bases between them. For the CDR3, the DNA is TGCGCCAGCAGCCAAGTTCAGTATGGCTACACCTTC. Amino acid sequence: CASSQVQYGYTF.

V and J are TRBV4-3 and TRBJ1-3; D is perhaps TRBD1 (5 bases). This CDR3 contains 13 residues. Per germline, CDR1 LGHNA and CDR2 YSLEER. The germline V and J ends were trimmed by 4 bases and 10 bases, with 14 bases remaining between them. CDR3: CASSPLGGGTIYF. The CDR3 nucleotides are TGCGCCAGCAGCCCCCTGGGGGGAGGTACCATATATTTT.

V usage is TRBV18 and J usage is TRBJ1-1; 7 positions agree with TRBD1. V shed 6 bases, J shed 3 bases, and the junction held 4 bases outside the gene matches. This CDR3 has 13 residues. Germline values: CDR1 KGHSH, CDR2 LQKENI. CDR3 in amino acids: CASSYRGDTEAFF. In nucleotides, the CDR3 is TGTGCCAGCTCGTACAGGGGTGACACTGAAGCTTTCTTT. Based on the CDR3 plus reference TRBV18 and TRBJ1-1, the full variable domain is NAGVMQNPRHLVRRRGQEARLRCSPMKGHSHVYWYRQLPEEGLKFMVYLQKENIIDESGMPKERFSAEFPKEGPSILRIQQVVRGDSAAYFCASSYRGDTEAFFGQGTRLTVV.

The chain is built from TRBV6-4 and TRBJ2-1; 11 nucleotides match TRBD1. V lost 1 base to trimming and J lost 5 bases; unmatched junction nucleotides: 4. Germline values: CDR1 MRHNA, CDR2 SNTAGT. The CDR3 consists of 16 residues. The chain's CDR3 is CASSDCRDRGDNEQFF. The CDR3 DNA sequence: TGTGCCAGCAGTGACTGCCGGGACAGGGGGGACAATGAGCAGTTCTTC.

This clone showed up just once. V usage is TRBV6-5 and J usage is TRBJ2-7; 8 bases line up with TRBD2. Germline CDR1 MNHEY, CDR2 SVGAGI. V shed 5 bases, J shed 4 bases, and the junction held 4 bases outside the gene matches. The CDR3 contains 13 residues. As DNA, the CDR3 is TGTGCCAGCAGTCTAGCGGGTGGTTACGAGCAGTACGTC. Translating it yields CASSLAGGYEQYV.

The chain is built from TRBV5-4 and TRBJ1-5, with D uncertain. The V and J ends lost 1 base and 0 bases respectively, with 8 bases between them. The germline gives CDR1 SGHNT, CDR2 YYREEE (reference sequence). The CDR3 spans 15 residues. The CDR3 loop reads CASSLSGGSNQPQHF. The CDR3 DNA reads TGTGCCAGCAGCTTGAGTGGCGGTAGCAATCAGCCCCAGCATTTT.

CDR3 in DNA: TGCGCCAGCAGCCCAACAGGGGGCAGGGCTGAAGCTTTCTTT. Amino acids: CASSPTGGRAEAFF. This chain links TRBV10-2 with TRBJ1-1; 9 bases match TRBD1. Trimming at V came to 6 bases and at J to 6 bases, leaving 8 bases not matched to a gene. CDR3 length equals 14 residues. Germline V gives CDR1 WSHSY, CDR2 SAAADI.

The chain couples TRBV9 to TRBJ2-5; D is unresolved. This CDR3 region has 15 residues. V lost 0 bases and J lost 1, with 10 bases in between. The V gene's germline CDR1 is SGDLS and CDR2 YYNGEE. In DNA, the CDR3 is TGTGCCAGCAGCGTAGCTCTAGTTGGCCAAGAGACCCAGTACTTC. This gives the protein CASSVALVGQETQYF.